Detailed here is one T cell receptor (beta chain). The antigen is undetermined. J was trimmed by 0 bases and V by 3 bases; bases with no gene match: 3. The CDR3 is 15 amino acids. Germline V gene data show CDR1 as MNHEY and CDR2 as SMNVEV (reference sequence). The sample belongs to a study of shared clonotypes between healthy human individuals. Overall study results and limits: All-four-donor shared clonotypes had higher generation probabilities than non-shared clonotypes did. As a rule, naive subsets had a larger estimated richness than memory subsets.

Only in-frame clones appear in the TCRdb table, and some are missing; sequencing was by immunoSEQ multiplex PCR. There are approximately 340,000 clones in the sample; 74% occur only once, and 9% to 12% lies in the top ten. Participating donors were healthy, HIV-negative adults free of recent acute infections or vaccinations. Every contributor of samples was a Caucasian grown-up residing in Nashville, Tennessee. This chain links TRBV27 with TRBJ2-7; TRBD1 aligns across 9 bases. Sequenced input: memory CD4+ T cells sorted from blood. Subset indicated: CD45RA-negative fraction. The clonotype comes from a man younger than 45 in good health. The DNA for the CDR3 is TGTGCCAGCAGTTTTCAGGGACAGGGCTCCTACGAGCAGTACTTC. As protein: CASSFQGQGSYEQYF.